This T cell receptor (beta chain) was sequenced during a study of blood T cell repertoires in COVID-19. The table came from immunoSEQ multiplex PCR; TCRdb's copy has only in-frame clones and leaves some out. The sample lists about 140,000 clones, 60% to 85% occurring once. CDR1 and CDR2 from the germline V gene are ENHRY and SYGVKD. This CDR3 comprises 15 residues. V was clipped by 6 bases and J by 5 bases; unmatched bases: 4. V and J are TRBV10-3 and TRBJ2-3, with 14 bases aligning to TRBD2. The source material was peripheral blood. The TCR sequence derives from a man aged 50 to 60 with acute or convalescent COVID-19. CDR3 coding DNA: TGTGCCATCAGGCCCGGGACTAGCGGGGGAGATACGCAGTATTTT. This translates into CAIRPGTSGGDTQYF.